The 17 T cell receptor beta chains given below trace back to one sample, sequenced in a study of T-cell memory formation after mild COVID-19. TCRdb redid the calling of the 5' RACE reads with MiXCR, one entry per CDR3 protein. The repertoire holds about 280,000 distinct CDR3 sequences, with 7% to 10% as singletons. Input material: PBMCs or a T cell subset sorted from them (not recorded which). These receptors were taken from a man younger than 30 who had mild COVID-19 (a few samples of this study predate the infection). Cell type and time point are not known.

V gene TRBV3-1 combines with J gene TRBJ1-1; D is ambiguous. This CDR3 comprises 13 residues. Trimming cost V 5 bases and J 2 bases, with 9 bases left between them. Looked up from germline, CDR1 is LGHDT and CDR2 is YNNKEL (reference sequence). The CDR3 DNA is TGTGCCAGCAGCTTCTTCGGAAACACTGAAGCTTTCTTT. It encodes CASSFFGNTEAFF.

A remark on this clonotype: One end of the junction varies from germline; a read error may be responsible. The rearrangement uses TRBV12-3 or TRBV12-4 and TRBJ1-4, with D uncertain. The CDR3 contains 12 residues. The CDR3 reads CASSLSSSLSVF. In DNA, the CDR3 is TGTGCCAGCAGTTTATCGTCGAGCCTTTCGGTTTTT.

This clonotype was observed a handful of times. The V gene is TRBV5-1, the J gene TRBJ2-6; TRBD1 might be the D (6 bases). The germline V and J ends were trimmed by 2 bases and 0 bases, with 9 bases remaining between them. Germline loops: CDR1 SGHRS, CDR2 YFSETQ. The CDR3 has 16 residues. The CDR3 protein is CASSFPDSSGANVLTF. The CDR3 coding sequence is TGCGCCAGCAGCTTCCCGGACAGCTCTGGGGCCAACGTCCTGACTTTC.

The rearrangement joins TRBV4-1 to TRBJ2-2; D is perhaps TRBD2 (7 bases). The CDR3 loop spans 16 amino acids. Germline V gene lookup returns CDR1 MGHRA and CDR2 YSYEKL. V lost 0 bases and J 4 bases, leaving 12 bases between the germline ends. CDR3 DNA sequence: TGCGCCAGCAGCCAAGACCGGGGGGCTAGCACCGGGGAGCTGTTTTTT. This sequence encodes CASSQDRGASTGELFF.

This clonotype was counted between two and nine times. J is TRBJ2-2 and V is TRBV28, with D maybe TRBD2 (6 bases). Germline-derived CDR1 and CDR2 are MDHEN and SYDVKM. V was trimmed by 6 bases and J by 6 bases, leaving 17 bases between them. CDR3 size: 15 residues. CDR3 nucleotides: TGTGCCAGCAGCGGCTTCCCCAGGGAGGCCGGGGAGCTGTTTTTT. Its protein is CASSGFPREAGELFF.

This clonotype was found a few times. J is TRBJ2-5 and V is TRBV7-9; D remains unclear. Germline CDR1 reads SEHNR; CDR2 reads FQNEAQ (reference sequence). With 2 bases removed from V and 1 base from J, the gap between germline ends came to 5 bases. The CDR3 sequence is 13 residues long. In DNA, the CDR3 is TGTGCCAGCAGCTTATGGGGCCAAGAGACCCAGTACTTC. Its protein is CASSLWGQETQYF.

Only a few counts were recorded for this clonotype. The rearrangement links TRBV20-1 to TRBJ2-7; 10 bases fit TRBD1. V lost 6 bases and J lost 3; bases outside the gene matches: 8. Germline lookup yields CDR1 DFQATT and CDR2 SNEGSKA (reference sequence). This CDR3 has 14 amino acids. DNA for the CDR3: TGCAGTGCCTCGGGACAGGGGCATATCTACGAGCAGTACTTC. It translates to CSASGQGHIYEQYF.

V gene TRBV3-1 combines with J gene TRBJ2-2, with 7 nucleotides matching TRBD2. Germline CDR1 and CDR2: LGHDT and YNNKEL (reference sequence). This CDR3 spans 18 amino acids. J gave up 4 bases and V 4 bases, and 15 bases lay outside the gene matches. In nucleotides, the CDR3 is TGTGCCAGCAGCCCCTCTTTCGGAAGCGGGGAGTCCACCGGGGAGCTGTTTTTT. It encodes CASSPSFGSGESTGELFF.

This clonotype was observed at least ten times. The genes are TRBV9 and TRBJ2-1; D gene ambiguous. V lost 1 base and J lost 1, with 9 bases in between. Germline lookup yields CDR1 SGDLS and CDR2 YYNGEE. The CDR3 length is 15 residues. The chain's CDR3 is CASSVNGQSYNEQFF. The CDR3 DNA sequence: TGTGCCAGCAGCGTAAATGGTCAATCCTACAATGAGCAGTTCTTC.

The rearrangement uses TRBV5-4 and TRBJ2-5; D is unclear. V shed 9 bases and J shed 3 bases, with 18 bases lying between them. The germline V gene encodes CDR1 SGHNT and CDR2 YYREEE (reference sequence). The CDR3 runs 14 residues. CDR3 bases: TGTGCCACCCGCCCCGGCCAGGCCGAAGAGACCCAGTACTTC. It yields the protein CATRPGQAEETQYF.

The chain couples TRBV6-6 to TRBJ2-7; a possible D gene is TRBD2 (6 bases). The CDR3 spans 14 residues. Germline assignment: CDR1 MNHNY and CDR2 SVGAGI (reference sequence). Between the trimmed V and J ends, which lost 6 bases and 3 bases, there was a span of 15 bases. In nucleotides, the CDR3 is TGTGCCAGCAGCAGGGATGCGGGGATCTACGAGCAGTACTTC. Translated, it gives CASSRDAGIYEQYF.

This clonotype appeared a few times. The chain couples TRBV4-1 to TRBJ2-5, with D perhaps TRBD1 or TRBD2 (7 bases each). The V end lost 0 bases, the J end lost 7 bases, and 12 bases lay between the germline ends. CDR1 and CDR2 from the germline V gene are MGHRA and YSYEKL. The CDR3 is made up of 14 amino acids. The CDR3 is CASSQDVRGGTQYF. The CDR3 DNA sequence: TGCGCCAGCAGCCAAGATGTCAGGGGGGGGACCCAGTACTTC.

CDR3 region: CASSLGDRGGGGYTF. The CDR3 DNA is TGCGCCAGCAGCTTGGGAGACAGGGGCGGCGGTGGCTACACCTTC. The chain is built from TRBV5-1 and TRBJ1-2, with 8 positions matching TRBD1. The CDR3 consists of 15 residues. The V and J ends lost 0 bases and 7 bases, in that order; junction bases with no gene match: 8. Germline V gene data show CDR1 as SGHRS and CDR2 as YFSETQ.

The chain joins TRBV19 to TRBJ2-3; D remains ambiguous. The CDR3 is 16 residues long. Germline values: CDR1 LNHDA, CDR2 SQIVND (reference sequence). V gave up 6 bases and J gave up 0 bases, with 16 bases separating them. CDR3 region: CASSRGPLDSTDTQYF. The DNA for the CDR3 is TGTGCCAGTAGCCGCGGCCCCCTAGATAGCACAGATACGCAGTATTTT.

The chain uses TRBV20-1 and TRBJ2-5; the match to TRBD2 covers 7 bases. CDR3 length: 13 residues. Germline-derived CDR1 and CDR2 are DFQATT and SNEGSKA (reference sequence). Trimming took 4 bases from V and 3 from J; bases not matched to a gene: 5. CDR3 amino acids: CSAIRGVEETQYF. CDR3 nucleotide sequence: TGCAGTGCTATTCGGGGGGTTGAAGAGACCCAGTACTTC.

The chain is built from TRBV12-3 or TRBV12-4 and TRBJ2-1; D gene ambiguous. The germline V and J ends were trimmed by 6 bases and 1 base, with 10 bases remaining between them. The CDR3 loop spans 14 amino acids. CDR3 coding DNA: TGTGCCAGCAGGCCGTGGGCTTCCTACAATGAGCAGTTCTTC. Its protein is CASRPWASYNEQFF.

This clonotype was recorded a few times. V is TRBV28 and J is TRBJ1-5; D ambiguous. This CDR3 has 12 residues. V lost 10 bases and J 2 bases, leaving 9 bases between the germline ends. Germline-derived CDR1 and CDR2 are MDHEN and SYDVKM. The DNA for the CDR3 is TGTGCCACCCAAGGAGGCAATCAGCCCCAGCATTTT. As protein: CATQGGNQPQHF.